The 9 T cell receptor beta chains in this list originate from one sample, sequenced in a study of T cells in tumors after PD-1 blockade. The repertoire was sequenced with immunoSEQ multiplex PCR; TCRdb's copy has only in-frame clones and lacks some. The sample records around 35,000 clones, around 73% being singletons. The sample was PBMCs, taken after anti-PD-1 treatment. Receptors originate from a human donor with basal cell carcinoma.

The chain has TRBV7-9 and TRBJ1-1; D gene unclear. Germline V gene data show CDR1 as SEHNR and CDR2 as FQNEAQ (reference sequence). Trimming shortened V by 1 base and J by 3 bases, and 24 bases separated the two germline ends. CDR3 length: 19 residues. CDR3: CASSLDHAPRRGMDTEAFF. Written as DNA, the CDR3 is TGTGCCAGCAGCTTAGATCATGCTCCCCGCCGAGGGATGGACACTGAAGCTTTCTTT.

The V and J genes are TRBV3-1 (or the pseudogene TRBV3-2) and TRBJ1-3; 7 nucleotides line up with TRBD1. CDR3 size: 14 residues. Germline V CDR1 and CDR2: LGHDT, YNNKEL (reference sequence). V was clipped by 5 bases and J by 7 bases; unmatched bases: 8. This CDR3 is CASSIAEQGNTIYF. Here the CDR3 DNA reads TGTGCCAGCAGCATCGCCGAACAGGGGAACACCATATATTTT.

This clone was observed once. This chain joins TRBV5-6 and TRBJ1-4; tentatively, D is TRBD1 (6 bases). CDR3 length: 15 amino acids. V lost 4 bases and J 8 bases, leaving 18 bases between the germline ends. CDR1 is SGHDT, CDR2 YYEEEE, per germline. CDR3 bases: TGTGCCAGCAGCCCCCGTCAGGGGTTCTCGGAAAAACTGTTTTTT. It encodes CASSPRQGFSEKLFF.

The chain couples TRBV7-3 to TRBJ2-1, with 7 bases lining up with TRBD2. Losses at the gene ends were 0 bases for V and 0 bases for J; bases not matched to a gene: 11. The CDR3 is made up of 19 amino acids. Per germline, CDR1 SGHTA and CDR2 FQGTGA. The CDR3 DNA reads as TGTGCCAGCAGCTTAACGGTGGGAGGGGCCATCGGCTCCTACAATGAGCAGTTCTTC. Translation gives CASSLTVGGAIGSYNEQFF.

This chain uses TRBV28 with TRBJ1-2; D uncertain. The CDR3 extends over 11 amino acids. V was trimmed by 5 bases and J by 2 bases, leaving 3 bases between them. Germline lookup yields CDR1 MDHEN and CDR2 SYDVKM. The CDR3 protein is CASSINYGYTF. DNA for the CDR3: TGTGCCAGCAGTATCAACTATGGCTACACCTTC.

This rearrangement joins TRBV7-8 to TRBJ2-1; D is unclear. Trimming removed 4 bases from V and 0 bases from J, with 16 bases in between. The CDR3 runs 17 residues. Germline CDR1 is SGHVS and CDR2 is FQNEAQ. Here the CDR3 reads CASSSYRLGSSYNEQFF. The CDR3 DNA follows: TGTGCCAGCAGCTCCTACAGACTGGGAAGCTCCTACAATGAGCAGTTCTTC.

The chain is built from TRBV6-1 and TRBJ2-5, with 16 bases that match TRBD2. The V gene's germline CDR1 is MNHNS and CDR2 SASEGT. This CDR3 is built from 17 residues. The ends lost 2 bases at V and 5 bases at J; junction bases unmatched: 5. DNA of the CDR3: TGTGCCAGCAGTGAAAAATTGGGACTAGCGGGAGGGGAGACCCAGTACTTC. It encodes CASSEKLGLAGGETQYF.

CDR3 bases: TGTGCCAGCAGCCAGGGATCGTCTAGCGGGTCCCCCCGCGAGCAGTACTTC. Protein sequence: CASSQGSSSGSPREQYF. The chain carries TRBV3-1 (or the pseudogene TRBV3-2) and TRBJ2-7, with TRBD2 matching 8 bases. Trimming at V came to 3 bases and at J to 6 bases, leaving 16 bases not matched to a gene. The germline CDR1 and CDR2 sequences are LGHDT and YNNKEL (reference sequence). The CDR3 extends over 17 amino acids.

The chain couples TRBV6-5 to TRBJ1-2; D is uncertain. The germline CDR1 and CDR2 sequences are MNHEY and SVGAGI. V gave up 9 bases and J gave up 4 bases, with 9 bases separating them. The CDR3 loop spans 11 amino acids. The chain's CDR3 is CASRASYGYTF. The CDR3 DNA reads as TGTGCCAGTCGAGCGTCCTATGGCTACACCTTC.